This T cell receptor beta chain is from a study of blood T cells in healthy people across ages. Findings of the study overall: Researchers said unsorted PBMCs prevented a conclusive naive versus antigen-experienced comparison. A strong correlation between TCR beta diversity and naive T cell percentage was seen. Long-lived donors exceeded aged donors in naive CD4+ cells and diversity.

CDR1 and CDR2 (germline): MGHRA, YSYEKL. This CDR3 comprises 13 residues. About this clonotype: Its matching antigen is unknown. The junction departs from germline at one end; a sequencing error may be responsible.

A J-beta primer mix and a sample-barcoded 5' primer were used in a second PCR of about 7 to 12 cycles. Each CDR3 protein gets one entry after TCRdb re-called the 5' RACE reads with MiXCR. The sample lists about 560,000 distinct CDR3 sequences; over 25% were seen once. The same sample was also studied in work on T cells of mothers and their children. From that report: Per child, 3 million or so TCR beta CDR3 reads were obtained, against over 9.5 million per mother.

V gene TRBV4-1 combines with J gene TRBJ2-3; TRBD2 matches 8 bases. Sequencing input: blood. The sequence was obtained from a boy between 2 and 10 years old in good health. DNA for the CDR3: TGCGCCAGCAGCCAAATCGGGACTAGGACGCCGTATTTT. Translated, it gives CASSQIGTRTPYF.